This TCR beta chain was recovered during a study of a mutant IDH1 vaccine in newly diagnosed glioma. Across the study: Treated patients had a mean age of approximately 41 years and a sex split that was about 62% male and approximately 40% female.

Germline CDR1 and CDR2: SGHTA and FQGNSA. Trimming took off 7 bases at V and 2 bases at J, with 9 bases between the two ends. The CDR3 length is 13 residues. Time point here: week 11, during vaccination. Vaccine doses each comprised 300 ug of mutant IDH1 20-mer peptide, with topical imiquimod. Of note for this clone: Its antigen remains unknown.

The table came from immunoSEQ multiplex PCR; TCRdb's copy has only in-frame clones and leaves some out. The table lists some 60,000 clones, more than 80% of them singletons. This clonotype was sampled from a man aged 25 to 40 with glioma. Sequencing used PBMCs, obtained from a glioma patient whose treatment included an IDH1 peptide vaccine. This chain connects TRBV7-2 to TRBJ1-5; D call uncertain. In DNA, the CDR3 is TGTGCCAGCAAGGTGGGAGGCAATCAGCCCCAGCATTTT. This codes for CASKVGGNQPQHF.